A single sample is the source of the 2 T cell receptor beta chains below, sequenced in a study of shared clonotypes between healthy human individuals. This table comes from immunoSEQ multiplex PCR, and its TCRdb copy is limited to in-frame clones, with some not included. The sample contains a few hundred thousand clones, over 60% of which appear only once. Sequencing input: memory CD4+ T cells sorted from blood. Regarding subset: CD45RA-negative fraction. These receptors originate from a man aged 25-40 years in good health.

The V and J genes are TRBV7-9 and TRBJ2-7; unclear D gene. The CDR3 runs 12 residues. V lost 5 bases and J lost 7, with 12 bases in between. Germline V lookup: CDR1 SEHNR, CDR2 FQNEAQ (reference sequence). CDR3 bases: TGTGCCAGCAGCCAGAGCGTGGGGGAGCAGTACTTC. It yields the protein CASSQSVGEQYF.

The chain recombines TRBV11-2 with TRBJ2-1; D is perhaps TRBD2 (6 bases). Between the trimmed V and J ends, which lost 3 bases and 10 bases, there was a span of 13 bases. The CDR3 covers 13 residues. Germline values: CDR1 SGHAT, CDR2 FQNNGV. The CDR3 DNA is TGTGCCAGCAGCTTTCCGGGCGGGAACGAGCAGTTCTTC. Translated, it gives CASSFPGGNEQFF.